These 14 T cell receptor beta chains were all obtained from the same sample, sequenced in a study of spatial heterogeneity in lung cancer. General study results and limits: Higher tumor mutation counts went along with higher counts of expanded intratumoral alpha and beta TCRs.

Time point meaning: sample taken at primary tumor resection. Each CDR3 protein is one row after TCRdb ran MiXCR on the 5' RACE reads. Of 7,000 to 10,000 distinct CDR3 sequences in the sample, around 9.9% are singletons; the top ten hold 8% to 10%. For these receptors, no antigen is known. The sequences come from lung tumor tissue, collected at surgery. These TCRs come from a male donor with early-stage non-small cell lung cancer.

The sample holds a few counts of this clonotype. In DNA form, the CDR3 reads TGCAGTGCTAGGAGGGTCTATGGCTACACCTTC. It codes for CSARRVYGYTF. The chain uses TRBV20-1 and TRBJ1-2, with unresolved D. CDR1 and CDR2 from the germline V gene are DFQATT and SNEGSKA (reference sequence). V dropped 3 bases and J dropped 4 bases, with 6 bases sitting between them. The CDR3 runs 11 residues.

This clonotype is medium-sized within its sample. The chain links TRBV7-8 to TRBJ1-2; perhaps TRBD1 as D (6 bases). The CDR3 covers 13 residues. The germline V gene encodes CDR1 SGHVS and CDR2 FQNEAQ. The V end lost 2 bases, the J end lost 8 bases, and 12 bases lay between the germline ends. CDR3 region: CASSLQGLGGYTF. The CDR3 DNA follows: TGTGCCAGCAGCTTACAGGGGCTGGGAGGCTACACCTTC.

A few counts support this clonotype. The V call is TRBV4-1, the J call TRBJ2-4; weak D call: TRBD2 (5 bases). The germline CDR1 and CDR2 sequences are MGHRA and YSYEKL. The CDR3 has 13 amino acids. Trimming pared 1 base from V and 8 bases from J, leaving 9 bases between. CDR3 in DNA: TGCGCCAGCAGCCAAGGAGACGGGGACATTCAGTACTTC. Its protein is CASSQGDGDIQYF.

V is TRBV5-1 and J is TRBJ2-5, with D uncertain. The V gene's germline CDR1 is SGHRS and CDR2 YFSETQ. V gave up 4 bases and J gave up 1 base, with 5 bases separating them. CDR3 length equals 12 residues. CDR3 sequence: CASSLSQETQYF. CDR3 nucleotide sequence: TGCGCCAGCAGCCTCAGCCAAGAGACCCAGTACTTC.

Points on this clonotype: Possible read error: a much larger clone is one base away. The chain has TRBV12-3 or TRBV12-4 and TRBJ2-3; 10 bases line up with TRBD2. This CDR3 region has 15 residues. The CDR3 nucleotides read TGTGCCAGCAGTTTGGCACTAGCGGGAACAGATATGCAGTATTTT. Translating gives CASSLALAGTDMQYF.

Sample share makes this clonotype medium-sized. The chain couples TRBV5-6 to TRBJ1-6; D is unresolved. The CDR3 consists of 12 residues. The V end was cut by 2 bases, the J end by 8 bases, with 5 bases between. Germline V gives CDR1 SGHDT, CDR2 YYEEEE. CDR3 amino acids: CASSFRDSPLHF. The CDR3 DNA sequence: TGTGCCAGCAGCTTCAGAGATTCACCCCTCCACTTT.

In its sample, this clonotype was seen many times. The chain recombines TRBV6-2 or TRBV6-3 with TRBJ2-5, with D maybe TRBD2 (5 bases). Germline V gene lookup returns CDR1 MNHEY and CDR2 SVGEGT. V gave up 5 bases and J gave up 7 bases, with 14 bases separating them. The CDR3 runs to 13 residues. CDR3 residues: CASSGTRLGTQYF. For the CDR3, the DNA is TGTGCCAGCAGTGGAACTAGACTCGGGACCCAGTACTTC.

This clonotype was observed at least ten times. The chain couples TRBV29-1 to TRBJ2-1; TRBD2 matches at 8 bases. Germline V gene lookup returns CDR1 SQVTM and CDR2 ANQGSEA. The V segment lost 6 bases and the J segment 4 bases; nucleotides outside the gene matches: 8. This CDR3 is built from 14 residues. The CDR3 reads CSVTPSGPYNEQFF. The CDR3, as DNA: TGCAGCGTCACTCCTAGCGGGCCTTACAATGAGCAGTTCTTC.

CDR3 loop: CASSLQGLGIYEQYF. The CDR3 bases are TGTGCCAGCAGTTTACAGGGTTTGGGTATATACGAGCAGTACTTC. This sequence joins TRBV28 and TRBJ2-7; a weak D match, TRBD1 (5 bases). CDR1 and CDR2 from the germline V gene are MDHEN and SYDVKM. Trimming left V 2 bases short and J 4 bases short, with 15 bases between. The CDR3 loop spans 15 amino acids.

This clonotype is labeled as medium-sized. The chain's CDR3 is CASSRGTGGASNEKLFF. The CDR3 nucleotides read TGTGCCAGCAGCCGGGGGACAGGGGGCGCATCTAATGAAAAACTGTTTTTT. The gene calls are TRBV11-2 and TRBJ1-4, with 12 bases matching TRBD1. CDR1 and CDR2 from the germline V gene are SGHAT and FQNNGV. The CDR3 runs to 17 residues. Trimming cost V 5 bases and J 3 bases; bases outside gene matches: 7.

J is TRBJ1-1 and V is TRBV6-1; unclear D gene. Trimming took off 6 bases at V and 2 bases at J, with 10 bases between the two ends. The CDR3 is 13 residues long. Germline V gene sequence: CDR1 MNHNS, CDR2 SASEGT. This CDR3 is CASRVQVNTEAFF. As DNA, the CDR3 is TGTGCCAGCAGAGTGCAGGTTAACACTGAAGCTTTCTTT.

In its sample, this clonotype ranks as medium-sized. V and J are TRBV7-2 and TRBJ2-3; TRBD2 matches 8 bases. Per germline, CDR1 SGHTA and CDR2 FQGNSA. This CDR3 spans 15 amino acids. Losses at the gene ends were 1 base for V and 1 base for J; bases not matched to a gene: 1. In nucleotides, the CDR3 is TGTGCCAGCAGCTTAGGGCGGGGGGGCACAGATACGCAGTATTTT. Its protein product is CASSLGRGGTDTQYF.

A few counts support this clonotype. The chain recombines TRBV9 with TRBJ2-2; 9 bases are a match to TRBD2. The CDR3 totals 16 residues. Per the germline V gene, CDR1 is SGDLS and CDR2 is YYNGEE. The trim removed 4 bases at V and 10 bases at J, leaving 14 bases unmatched. This CDR3 reads CASSPIGGGADVELFF. DNA for the CDR3: TGTGCCAGCAGCCCGATTGGCGGGGGGGCGGACGTGGAGCTGTTTTTT. Variable domain in full (rest from reference TRBV9 and TRBJ2-2): DSGVTQTPKHLITATGQRVTLRCSPRSGDLSVYWYQQSLDQGLQFLIQYYNGEERAKGNILERFSAQQFPDLHSELNLSSLELGDSALYFCASSPIGGGADVELFFGEGSRLTVL.

The sample holds a few counts of this clonotype. The rearrangement joins TRBV20-1 to TRBJ1-5, with 8 bases identical to TRBD1. J lost 4 bases, V lost 6 bases, and 2 bases had no gene match. The CDR3 is made up of 12 amino acids. CDR1 and CDR2 from the germline V gene are DFQATT and SNEGSKA (reference sequence). The CDR3 nucleotides are TGCAGTGCCACAGGGGGGAATCAGCCCCAGCATTTT. Residues: CSATGGNQPQHF.